This entry lists 18 T cell receptor beta chains sequenced from one sample in a study of control samples from healthy donors and cancer patients. Here immunoSEQ multiplex PCR was the method, and the copy in TCRdb shows in-frame clones only, minus some. The repertoire has about 140,000 clones, approximately 86% of them found once; the top ten carry roughly 9%. Material for sequencing was blood. The receptor set was obtained from a woman aged 25-40 years in good health.

For the CDR3, the DNA is TGCGCCAGCAGCTTGGAGGTGAACACTGAAGCTTTCTTT. The encoded protein is CASSLEVNTEAFF. This chain uses TRBV5-1 with TRBJ1-1; D not resolved. Per germline, CDR1 SGHRS and CDR2 YFSETQ. CDR3 length equals 13 residues. The ends were cut back, 0 bases at V and 0 bases at J, with 3 bases in the middle.

The chain is built from TRBV6-5 and TRBJ1-2; D possibly corresponds to TRBD1 (6 bases). The CDR3 contains 13 residues. Trimming removed 10 bases at V and 4 bases at J, with 16 bases between. Germline values: CDR1 MNHEY, CDR2 SVGAGI. The CDR3 region is CATDVDRIYGYTF. Written as DNA, the CDR3 is TGTGCCACCGACGTGGACAGAATCTATGGCTACACCTTC.

The rearrangement uses TRBV30 and TRBJ2-5; D is unresolved. The germline gives CDR1 GTSNPN, CDR2 SVGIG (reference sequence). CDR3 size: 11 residues. V lost 4 bases and J lost 3, with 6 bases in between. The CDR3 loop reads CAWTPKETQYF. The CDR3 DNA is TGTGCCTGGACACCGAAAGAGACCCAGTACTTC. The whole variable domain, filled in from reference TRBV30 and TRBJ2-5, reads SQTIHQWPATLVQPVGSPLSLECTVEGTSNPNLYWYRQAAGRGLQLLFYSVGIGQISSEVPQNLSASRPQDRQFILSSKKLLLSDSGFYLCAWTPKETQYFGPGTRLLVL.

The genes are TRBV11-2 and TRBJ2-7, with TRBD1 identical over 7 bases. CDR3 length: 17 amino acids. Germline assignment: CDR1 SGHAT and CDR2 FQNNGV. J was trimmed by 0 bases and V by 4 bases; bases with no gene match: 12. The CDR3 nucleotides are TGTGCCAGCAGCTCCAACAGAGGGACAGCCCGCTCCTACGAGCAGTACTTC. The encoded protein is CASSSNRGTARSYEQYF. The full variable domain, in which reference TRBV11-2 and TRBJ2-7 provide the parts outside the CDR3, is EAGVAQSPRYKIIEKRQSVAFWCNPISGHATLYWYQQILGQGPKLLIQFQNNGVVDDSQLPKDRFSAERLKGVDSTLKIQPAKLEDSAVYLCASSSNRGTARSYEQYFGPGTRLTVT.

A single count supports this clone. This chain uses TRBV3-1 (or the pseudogene TRBV3-2) with TRBJ2-1; D is undetermined. This CDR3 region has 16 residues. V was clipped by 2 bases and J by 5 bases, with 16 bases between them. Germline V CDR1 and CDR2: LGHDT, YNNKEL (reference sequence). The CDR3 loop is CASSQIPRRMDNEQFF. The CDR3 nucleotides read TGTGCCAGCAGCCAAATTCCTCGACGAATGGACAATGAGCAGTTCTTC.

The CDR3, as DNA: TGCGCCAGCAGCCCCCCCCGGGACCACACCGGGGAGCTGTTTTTT. It yields the protein CASSPPRDHTGELFF. This chain connects TRBV5-1 to TRBJ2-2, with D perhaps TRBD1 or TRBD2 (5 bases each). Germline CDR1 is SGHRS and CDR2 is YFSETQ. The CDR3 totals 15 residues. The germline V and J ends were trimmed by 4 bases and 3 bases, with 13 bases remaining between them.

This rearrangement joins TRBV18 to TRBJ2-7; TRBD1 aligns across 11 bases. With 5 bases clipped from V and 5 bases from J, the junction kept 8 bases outside the gene matches. Germline lookup yields CDR1 KGHSH and CDR2 LQKENI. The CDR3 runs to 15 residues. As DNA, the CDR3 is TGTGCCAGCTCATCGATCGGACAGGGGGCCCACGAGCAGTACTTC. Residues: CASSSIGQGAHEQYF.

This clone was detected only a few times. This chain joins TRBV12-3 or TRBV12-4 and TRBJ1-3; D is unresolved. V lost 5 bases, J lost 15 bases, and 17 bases lay in between. The CDR3 has 12 amino acids. The CDR3 is CASSSRTFLPYF. The DNA of the CDR3 is TGTGCCAGCAGTAGCAGAACCTTTTTGCCATATTTT.

The J gene is TRBJ1-1, the V gene TRBV6-5; TRBD1 aligns across 7 bases. The CDR3 runs 15 residues. CDR1 MNHEY and CDR2 SVGAGI come from the germline V gene. V lost 6 bases to trimming and J lost 1 base; unmatched junction nucleotides: 8. This chain's CDR3 is CASRKQGSANTEAFF. CDR3 nucleotide sequence: TGTGCCAGCAGGAAACAGGGGTCTGCGAACACTGAAGCTTTCTTT.

V gene TRBV3-1 (or the pseudogene TRBV3-2) combines with J gene TRBJ2-5; tentatively, D is TRBD2 (5 bases). The V end lost 0 bases, the J end lost 0 bases, and 11 bases lay between the germline ends. The germline V gene encodes CDR1 LGHDT and CDR2 YNNKEL (reference sequence). This CDR3 is built from 16 residues. DNA for the CDR3: TGTGCCAGCAGCCAAGAACCGGGGTTAGACCAAGAGACCCAGTACTTC. It codes for CASSQEPGLDQETQYF.

This clone occurred once. The V and J genes are TRBV18 and TRBJ1-2; D remains unclear. Germline V gene lookup returns CDR1 KGHSH and CDR2 LQKENI. V was cut by 3 bases and J by 0 bases, with 2 bases left in between. CDR3 length: 12 residues. The CDR3 loop is CASSPANYGYTF. CDR3 coding DNA: TGTGCCAGCTCACCGGCTAACTATGGCTACACCTTC. Looking up the rest from reference TRBV18 and TRBJ1-2 gives the full variable domain: NAGVMQNPRHLVRRRGQEARLRCSPMKGHSHVYWYRQLPEEGLKFMVYLQKENIIDESGMPKERFSAEFPKEGPSILRIQQVVRGDSAAYFCASSPANYGYTFGSGTRLTVV.

The chain combines TRBV30 with TRBJ1-2; 10 nucleotides agree with TRBD1. Looked up from germline, CDR1 is GTSNPN and CDR2 is SVGIG (reference sequence). CDR3 size: 15 residues. J lost 5 bases, V lost 1 base, and 7 bases had no gene match. CDR3 residues: CAWSDGQGGRYGYTF. CDR3 coding DNA: TGTGCCTGGAGTGACGGACAGGGGGGGAGATATGGCTACACCTTC.

The rearrangement links TRBV4-2 to TRBJ2-2, with 12 positions matching TRBD2. Germline loops: CDR1 LGHNA, CDR2 YNFKEQ. The CDR3 spans 17 residues. V shed 5 bases and J 3 bases; nucleotides not matched to a gene: 7. The DNA for the CDR3 is TGTGCCAGCAGCGGGCCTAGCGGGAGGGAACACACCGGGGAGCTGTTTTTT. This sequence encodes CASSGPSGREHTGELFF.

The gene calls are TRBV7-9 and TRBJ2-5; D gene unclear. This CDR3 contains 13 residues. Germline V gene lookup returns CDR1 SEHNR and CDR2 FQNEAQ (reference sequence). The ends were cut back, 5 bases at V and 6 bases at J, with 13 bases in the middle. CDR3 in amino acids: CASSPLAGKTQYF. The CDR3 bases are TGTGCCAGCAGCCCGCTGGCAGGAAAGACCCAGTACTTC.

The chain couples TRBV10-3 to TRBJ2-3; D is unclear. Germline CDR1 reads ENHRY; CDR2 reads SYGVKD. Deletions cut 0 bases from V and 4 bases from J, with 11 bases between. The CDR3 extends over 15 amino acids. The CDR3 sequence: CAISESNAPPDTQYF. The DNA for the CDR3 is TGTGCCATCAGTGAGTCGAACGCCCCCCCAGATACGCAGTATTTT.

The chain employs TRBV19 and TRBJ1-5; 9 bases line up with TRBD1. The V gene's germline CDR1 is LNHDA and CDR2 SQIVND (reference sequence). There are 14 residues in the CDR3. Trimming took 7 bases from V and 6 from J; bases not matched to a gene: 7. The CDR3 nucleotides read TGTGCCAGTATGAGGACAGGGGAGGCTCAGCCCCAGCATTTT. Its protein product is CASMRTGEAQPQHF.

The gene calls are TRBV7-6 and TRBJ2-1, with TRBD2 identical over 9 bases. V shed 0 bases and J 3 bases; nucleotides not matched to a gene: 3. The CDR3 contains 16 residues. Germline loops: CDR1 SGHVS, CDR2 FNYEAQ. CDR3 protein: CASSLARLAVYNEQFF. The CDR3 DNA reads as TGTGCCAGCAGCTTAGCGCGACTAGCGGTCTACAATGAGCAGTTCTTC.

The chain joins TRBV19 to TRBJ2-7; 8 bases align to TRBD1. There are 15 residues in the CDR3. The junction had 10 bases not matched to a gene; V was cut back by 4 bases and J by 5 bases. Germline V CDR1 and CDR2: LNHDA, SQIVND (reference sequence). In DNA form, the CDR3 reads TGTGCCAGTAGTACCCTCGGACAGGGATGGGACGAGCAGTACTTC. This sequence encodes CASSTLGQGWDEQYF.